This record concerns one T cell receptor beta chain sequence. The record originates from a study of CD8 T cells in Susac syndrome. Sequencing of TCR beta, carried out with a high-throughput approach, was applied to CD8+ and CD4+ T cells from the blood. It was negative isolation that provided the CD8+ and CD4+ T cells, whereas TEMRA cells were enriched by FACS. Roughly 0.45 to 1 ug RNA was reverse transcribed with random hexamers. A multiplex approach, immunoSEQ multiplex PCR, amplified TCR beta CDR3 across 54 Vbeta and 13 Jbeta. MiXCR, run by TCRdb on the immunoSEQ multiplex PCR reads, gives a single entry per CDR3 protein. The sample has some 200,000 distinct CDR3 sequences, approximately 95% seen once. Sequences were obtained from CD4+ T cells from PBMCs. This TCR was recovered from a human donor with multiple sclerosis.

The CDR3 here is CATEAGWGETQYF. The CDR3, as DNA: TGTGCCACTGAAGCGGGGTGGGGCGAGACCCAGTACTTC. V gene TRBV11-2 combines with J gene TRBJ2-5; 7 nucleotides align to TRBD2. V lost 10 bases, J lost 5 bases, and 10 bases stayed unmatched. CDR1 is SGHAT, CDR2 FQNNGV, per germline. This CDR3 is built from 13 residues.